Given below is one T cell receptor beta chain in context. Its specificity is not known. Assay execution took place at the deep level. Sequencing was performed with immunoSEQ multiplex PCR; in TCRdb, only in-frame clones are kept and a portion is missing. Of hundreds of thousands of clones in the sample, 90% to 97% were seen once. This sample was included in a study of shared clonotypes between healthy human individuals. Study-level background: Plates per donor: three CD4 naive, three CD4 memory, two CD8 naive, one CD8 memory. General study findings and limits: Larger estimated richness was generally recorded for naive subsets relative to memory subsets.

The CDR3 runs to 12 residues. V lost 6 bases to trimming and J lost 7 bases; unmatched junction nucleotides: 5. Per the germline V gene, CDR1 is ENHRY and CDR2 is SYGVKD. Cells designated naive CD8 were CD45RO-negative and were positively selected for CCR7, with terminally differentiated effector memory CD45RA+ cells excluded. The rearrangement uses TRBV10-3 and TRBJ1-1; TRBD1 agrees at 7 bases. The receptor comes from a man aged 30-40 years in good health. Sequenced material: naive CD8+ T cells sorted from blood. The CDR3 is CAIREQGIEAFF. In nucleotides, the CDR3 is TGTGCCATCAGGGAACAGGGGATTGAAGCTTTCTTT.